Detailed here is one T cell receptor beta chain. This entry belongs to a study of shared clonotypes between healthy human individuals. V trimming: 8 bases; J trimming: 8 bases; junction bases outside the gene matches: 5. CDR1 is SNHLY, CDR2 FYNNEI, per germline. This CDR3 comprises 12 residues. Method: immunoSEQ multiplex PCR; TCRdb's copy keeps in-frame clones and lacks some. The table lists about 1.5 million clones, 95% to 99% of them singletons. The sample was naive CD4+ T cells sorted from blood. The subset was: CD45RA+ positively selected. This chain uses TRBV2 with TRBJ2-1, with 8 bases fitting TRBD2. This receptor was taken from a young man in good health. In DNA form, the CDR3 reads TGTGCCAGCCTCCAAGCGGGAGATGAGCAGTTCTTC. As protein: CASLQAGDEQFF.